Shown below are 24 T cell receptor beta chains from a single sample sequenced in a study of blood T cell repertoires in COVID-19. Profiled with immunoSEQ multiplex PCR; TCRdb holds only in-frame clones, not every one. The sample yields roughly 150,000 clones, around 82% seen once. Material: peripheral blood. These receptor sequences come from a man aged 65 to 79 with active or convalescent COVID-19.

This CDR3 reads CASSLGSLKGNEQFF. The CDR3 bases are TGTGCCAGCAGCTTGGGATCCTTAAAGGGGAATGAGCAGTTCTTC. The rearrangement joins TRBV5-4 to TRBJ2-1, with TRBD1 as a possible D gene (5 bases). Trimming stripped 0 bases from V and 7 bases from J, with 14 bases between. The CDR3 runs 15 residues. The germline gives CDR1 SGHNT, CDR2 YYREEE (reference sequence). Full variable domain (rest looked up from reference TRBV5-4 and TRBJ2-1): ETGVTQSPTHLIKTRGQQVTLRCSSQSGHNTVSWYQQALGQGPQFIFQYYREEENGRGNFPPRFSGLQFPNYSSELNVNALELDDSALYLCASSLGSLKGNEQFFGPGTRLTVL.

The CDR3 is CASSQQTNIQYF. The CDR3 DNA follows: TGTGCCAGCTCCCAACAGACGAACATTCAGTACTTC. V usage is TRBV18 and J usage is TRBJ2-4; no firm D call. Germline V gives CDR1 KGHSH, CDR2 LQKENI. V was shortened by 6 bases and J by 7 bases, with 10 bases between the two germline ends. CDR3 size: 12 residues.

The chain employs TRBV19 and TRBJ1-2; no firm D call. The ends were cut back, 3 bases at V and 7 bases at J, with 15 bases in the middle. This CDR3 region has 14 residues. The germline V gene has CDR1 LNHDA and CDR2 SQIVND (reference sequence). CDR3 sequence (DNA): TGTGCCAGTAGTATTCCACAGCAAGGTAGTGGCTACACCTTC. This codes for CASSIPQQGSGYTF.

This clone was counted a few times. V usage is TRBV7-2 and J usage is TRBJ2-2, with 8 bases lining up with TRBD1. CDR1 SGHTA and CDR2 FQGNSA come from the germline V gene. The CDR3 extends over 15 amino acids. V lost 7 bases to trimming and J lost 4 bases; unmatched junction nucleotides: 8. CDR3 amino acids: CASIQGARSTGELFF. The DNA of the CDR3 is TGTGCCAGCATCCAGGGGGCGCGTAGCACCGGGGAGCTGTTTTTT.

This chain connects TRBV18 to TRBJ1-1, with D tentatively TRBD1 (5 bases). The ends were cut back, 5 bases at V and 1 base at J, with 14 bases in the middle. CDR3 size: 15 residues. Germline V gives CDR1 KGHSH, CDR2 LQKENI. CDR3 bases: TGTGCCAGCTCAGCGCAACAGGCGCGGAACACTGAAGCTTTCTTT. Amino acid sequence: CASSAQQARNTEAFF.

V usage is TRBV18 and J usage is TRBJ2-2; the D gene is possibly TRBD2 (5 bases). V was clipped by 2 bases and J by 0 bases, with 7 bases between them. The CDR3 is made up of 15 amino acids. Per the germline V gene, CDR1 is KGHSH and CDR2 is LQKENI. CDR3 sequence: CASSPIGTNTGELFF. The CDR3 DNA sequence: TGTGCCAGCTCACCAATCGGGACGAACACCGGGGAGCTGTTTTTT.

The CDR3 bases are TGTGCCAGCAGCGTACAGCCCGGAGGGAGCTATGGCTACACCTTC. Translation: CASSVQPGGSYGYTF. This chain links TRBV9 with TRBJ1-2; D remains unclear. From germline, CDR1 is SGDLS and CDR2 YYNGEE. The V gene lost 1 base and the J gene lost 4 bases, with 14 bases spanning the gap. This CDR3 contains 15 residues.

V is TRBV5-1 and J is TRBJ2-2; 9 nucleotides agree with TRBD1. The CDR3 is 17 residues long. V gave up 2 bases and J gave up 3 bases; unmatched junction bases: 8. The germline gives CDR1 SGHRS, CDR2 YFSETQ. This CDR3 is CASSFQPRTGDTGELFF. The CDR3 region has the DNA TGCGCCAGCAGCTTCCAACCAAGGACAGGGGACACCGGGGAGCTGTTTTTT.

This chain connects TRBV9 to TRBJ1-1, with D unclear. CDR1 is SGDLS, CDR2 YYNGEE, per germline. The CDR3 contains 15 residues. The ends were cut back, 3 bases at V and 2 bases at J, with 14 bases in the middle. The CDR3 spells CASSASWRPNTEAFF. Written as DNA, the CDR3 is TGTGCCAGCAGCGCTTCCTGGAGACCAAACACTGAAGCTTTCTTT.

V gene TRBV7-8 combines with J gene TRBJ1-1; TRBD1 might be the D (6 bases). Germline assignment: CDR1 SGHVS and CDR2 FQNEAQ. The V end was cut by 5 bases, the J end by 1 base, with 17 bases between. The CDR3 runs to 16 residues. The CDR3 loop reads CASSPSSGQPNTEAFF. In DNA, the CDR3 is TGTGCCAGCAGCCCCTCATCCGGACAGCCGAACACTGAAGCTTTCTTT.

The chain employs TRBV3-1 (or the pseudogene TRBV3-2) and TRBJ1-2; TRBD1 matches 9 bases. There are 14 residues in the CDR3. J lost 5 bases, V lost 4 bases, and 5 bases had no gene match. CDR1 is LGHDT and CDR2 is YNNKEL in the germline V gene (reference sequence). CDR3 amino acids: CASSPLGTGYGYTF. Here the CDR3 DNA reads TGTGCCAGCAGCCCTCTTGGGACAGGGTATGGCTACACCTTC.

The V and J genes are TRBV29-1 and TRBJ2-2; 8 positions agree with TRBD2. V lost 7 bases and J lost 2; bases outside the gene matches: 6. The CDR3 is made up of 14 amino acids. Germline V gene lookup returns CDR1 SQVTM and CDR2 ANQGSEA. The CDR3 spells CSALAEQNTGELFF. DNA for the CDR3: TGCAGCGCACTAGCGGAGCAAAACACCGGGGAGCTGTTTTTT.

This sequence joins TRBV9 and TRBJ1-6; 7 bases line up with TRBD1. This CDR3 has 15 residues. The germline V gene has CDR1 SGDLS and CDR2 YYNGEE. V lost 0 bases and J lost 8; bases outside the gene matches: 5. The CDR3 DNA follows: TGTGCCAGCAGCGTAGGCGTAGACAGGGATTCACCCCTCCACTTT. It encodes CASSVGVDRDSPLHF.

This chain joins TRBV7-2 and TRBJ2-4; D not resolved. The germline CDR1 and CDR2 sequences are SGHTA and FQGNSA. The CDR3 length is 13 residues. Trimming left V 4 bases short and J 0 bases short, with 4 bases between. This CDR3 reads CASSSLAKNIQYF. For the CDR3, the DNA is TGTGCCAGCAGCTCCCTAGCCAAAAACATTCAGTACTTC.

The CDR3 region has the DNA TGTGCCAGCAGCCGCGGTGCCCAAGAGACCCAGTACTTC. This translates into CASSRGAQETQYF. V and J are TRBV7-3 and TRBJ2-5; D unclear. The CDR3 consists of 13 residues. CDR1 is SGHTA and CDR2 is FQGTGA in the germline V gene. V was shortened by 5 bases and J by 1 base, with 8 bases between the two germline ends.

This CDR3 reads CASKAPPRGYNYGYTF. CDR3 coding DNA: TGTGCCAGTAAGGCCCCACCCAGGGGCTATAACTATGGCTACACCTTC. V is TRBV19 and J is TRBJ1-2, with a weak D call TRBD1 (6 bases). The CDR3 has 16 residues. The ends were cut back, 7 bases at V and 1 base at J, with 19 bases in the middle. The germline V gene encodes CDR1 LNHDA and CDR2 SQIVND (reference sequence). The variable domain in full, with the rest retrieved from reference TRBV19 and TRBJ1-2, is DGGITQSPKYLFRKEGQNVTLSCEQNLNHDAMYWYRQDPGQGLRLIYYSQIVNDFQKGDIAEGYSVSREKKESFPLTVTSAQKNPTAFYLCASKAPPRGYNYGYTFGSGTRLTVV.

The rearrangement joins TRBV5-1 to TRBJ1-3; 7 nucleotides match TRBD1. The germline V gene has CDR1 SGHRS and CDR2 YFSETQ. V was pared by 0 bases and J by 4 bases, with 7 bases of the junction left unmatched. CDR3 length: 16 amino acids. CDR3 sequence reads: CASSLAKGAGGNTIYF. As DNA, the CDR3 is TGCGCCAGCAGCTTGGCGAAGGGGGCTGGCGGAAACACCATATATTTT.

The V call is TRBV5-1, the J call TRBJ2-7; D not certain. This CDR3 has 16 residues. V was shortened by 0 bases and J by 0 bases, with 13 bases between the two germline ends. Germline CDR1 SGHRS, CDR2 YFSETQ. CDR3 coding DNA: TGCGCCAGCAGCTTGGCCCGTCCCTTTAGCTCCTACGAGCAGTACTTC. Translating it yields CASSLARPFSSYEQYF. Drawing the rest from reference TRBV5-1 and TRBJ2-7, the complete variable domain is KAGVTQTPRYLIKTRGQQVTLSCSPISGHRSVSWYQQTPGQGLQFLFEYFSETQRNKGNFPGRFSGRQFSNSRSEMNVSTLELGDSALYLCASSLARPFSSYEQYFGPGTRLTVT.

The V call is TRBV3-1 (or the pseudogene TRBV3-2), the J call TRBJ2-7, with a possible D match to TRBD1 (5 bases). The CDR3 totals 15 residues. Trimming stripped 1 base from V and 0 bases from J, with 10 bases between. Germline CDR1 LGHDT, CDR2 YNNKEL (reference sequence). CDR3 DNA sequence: TGTGCCAGCAGCCAAGCGGGCAGGGCCTCCTACGAGCAGTACTTC. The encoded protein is CASSQAGRASYEQYF.

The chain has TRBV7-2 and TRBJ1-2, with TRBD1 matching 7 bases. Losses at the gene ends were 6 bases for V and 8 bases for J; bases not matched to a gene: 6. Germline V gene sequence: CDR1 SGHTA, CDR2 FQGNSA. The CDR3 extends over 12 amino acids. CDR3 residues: CASSRQGLGYTF. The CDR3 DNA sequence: TGTGCCAGCAGTCGACAGGGACTCGGCTACACCTTC.

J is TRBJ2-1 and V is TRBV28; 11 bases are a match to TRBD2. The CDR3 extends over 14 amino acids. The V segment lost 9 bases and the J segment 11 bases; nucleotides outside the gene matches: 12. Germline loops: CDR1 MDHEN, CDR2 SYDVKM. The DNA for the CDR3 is TGTGCCAGTATACTAGCGGGAGTACGTAATAAGCAGTTCTTC. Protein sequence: CASILAGVRNKQFF.

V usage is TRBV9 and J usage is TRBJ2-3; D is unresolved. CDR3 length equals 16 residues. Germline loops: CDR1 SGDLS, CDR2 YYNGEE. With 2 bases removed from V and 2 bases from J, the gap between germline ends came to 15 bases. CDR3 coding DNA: TGTGCCAGCAGCGTTGAAGGAGCCTCAGACACAGATACGCAGTATTTT. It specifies CASSVEGASDTDTQYF. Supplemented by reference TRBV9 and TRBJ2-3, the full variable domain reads DSGVTQTPKHLITATGQRVTLRCSPRSGDLSVYWYQQSLDQGLQFLIQYYNGEERAKGNILERFSAQQFPDLHSELNLSSLELGDSALYFCASSVEGASDTDTQYFGPGTRLTVL.

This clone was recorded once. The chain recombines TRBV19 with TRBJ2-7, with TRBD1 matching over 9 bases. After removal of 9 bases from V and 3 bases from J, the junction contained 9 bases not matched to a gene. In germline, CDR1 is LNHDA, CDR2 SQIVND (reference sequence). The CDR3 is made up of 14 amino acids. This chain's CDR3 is CASKQGAMGYEQYF. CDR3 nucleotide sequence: TGTGCCAGCAAACAGGGGGCCATGGGCTACGAGCAGTACTTC.

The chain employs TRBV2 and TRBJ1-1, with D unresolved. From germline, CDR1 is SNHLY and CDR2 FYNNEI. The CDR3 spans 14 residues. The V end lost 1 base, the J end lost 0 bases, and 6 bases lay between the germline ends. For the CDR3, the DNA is TGTGCCAGCAGTGAAGGACAAATGAACACTGAAGCTTTCTTT. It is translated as CASSEGQMNTEAFF.